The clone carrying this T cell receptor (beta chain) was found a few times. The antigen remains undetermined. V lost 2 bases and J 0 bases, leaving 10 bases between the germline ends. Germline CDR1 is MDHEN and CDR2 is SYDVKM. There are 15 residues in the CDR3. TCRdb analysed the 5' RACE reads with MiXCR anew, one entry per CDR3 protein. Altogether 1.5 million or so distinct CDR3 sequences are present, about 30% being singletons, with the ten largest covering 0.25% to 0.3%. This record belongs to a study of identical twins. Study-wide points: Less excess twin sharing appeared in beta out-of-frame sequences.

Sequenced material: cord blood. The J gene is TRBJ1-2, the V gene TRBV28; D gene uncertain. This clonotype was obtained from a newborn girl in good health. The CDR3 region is CASSLQWEANYGYTF. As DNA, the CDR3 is TGTGCCAGCAGTTTACAGTGGGAGGCTAACTATGGCTACACCTTC.